These 2 T cell receptor beta chains were sequenced from one sample in a study of OX40 agonist ivuxolimab in advanced cancers. Using immunoSEQ multiplex PCR, the repertoire was profiled, and TCRdb retains in-frame clones only, with some absent. The sample lists 69,000 or so clones, more than 80% occurring once. The starting material was CD4+ or CD8+ T cells sorted from blood, obtained in a trial of the OX40 agonist ivuxolimab. Receptor source: an adult with an advanced solid tumor such as melanoma, head and neck, liver or kidney cancer.

The V gene is TRBV9, the J gene TRBJ2-1, with TRBD1 as a possible D gene (6 bases). Germline values: CDR1 SGDLS, CDR2 YYNGEE. This CDR3 spans 15 amino acids. V lost 0 bases to trimming and J lost 3 bases, with 10 bases between them. The CDR3 DNA is TGTGCCAGCAGCGTAGACAGGGCCCGCTACAATGAGCAGTTCTTC. The encoded protein is CASSVDRARYNEQFF.

The V call is TRBV30, the J call TRBJ2-7, with 12 bases that match TRBD2. Looked up from germline, CDR1 is GTSNPN and CDR2 is SVGIG (reference sequence). J gave up 6 bases and V 4 bases, and 19 bases lay outside the gene matches. The CDR3 consists of 18 residues. This chain's CDR3 is CAWTMTSGRKGLPIEQYF. The CDR3 DNA is TGTGCCTGGACCATGACTAGCGGGAGAAAGGGGCTCCCTATCGAGCAGTACTTC.